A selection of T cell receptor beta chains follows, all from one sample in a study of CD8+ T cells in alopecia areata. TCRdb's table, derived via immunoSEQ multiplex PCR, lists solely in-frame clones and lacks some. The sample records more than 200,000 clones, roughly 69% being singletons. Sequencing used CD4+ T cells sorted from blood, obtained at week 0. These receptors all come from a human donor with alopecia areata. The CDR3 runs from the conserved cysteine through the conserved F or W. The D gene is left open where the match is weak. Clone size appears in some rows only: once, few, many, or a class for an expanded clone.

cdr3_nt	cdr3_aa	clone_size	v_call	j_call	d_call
TGTGCCAGCAGCCCGCCGGGACAGGGGCGGGAGACCCAGTACTTC	CASSPPGQGRETQYF	.	TRBV7-9	TRBJ2-5	TRBD1
TGCAGCGTTGAGTATATAGAGGATGAGCAGTTCTTC	CSVEYIEDEQFF	few	TRBV29-1	TRBJ2-1	.
TGTGCCTGGAGTGTCCCGGGACAGGGACCGGCCTTT	CAWSVPGQGPAF	.	TRBV30	TRBJ1-1	TRBD1
TGTGCCACCAGCAGCAGGGGACAGGGATTATCTGGCTACACCTTC	CATSSRGQGLSGYTF	few	TRBV15	TRBJ1-2	TRBD1
TGTGCCAGCAGGGCCGGTGTAGTATTAGACAATGAGCAGTTCTTC	CASRAGVVLDNEQFF	.	TRBV6-5	TRBJ2-1	.
TGTGCCATCAGACGGGACGGAGGAAGTGAAAAACTGTTTTTT	CAIRRDGGSEKLFF	once	TRBV10-3	TRBJ1-4	.
TGTGCCTGGAGTGCAAGTTACGAGCAGTACTTC	CAWSASYEQYF	.	TRBV30	TRBJ2-7	.
TGTGCCAGCAGCTTGGGGGTTTCTGGGGCCAACGTCCTGACTTTC	CASSLGVSGANVLTF	.	TRBV5-6	TRBJ2-6	.
TGTGCCATCAGTGAGTCTGGGAACATTCAGTACTTC	CAISESGNIQYF	few	TRBV10-3	TRBJ2-4	.
TGTGCCAGCAGTGAACCCGGGACGGGGGGTAATGAGCAGTTCTTC	CASSEPGTGGNEQFF	.	TRBV6-1	TRBJ2-1	TRBD2
TGCGCCAGCAGCCCCGACAGGGAGGGCAATGAGCAGTTCTTC	CASSPDREGNEQFF	few	TRBV5-1	TRBJ2-1	.
TGTGCCAGCTCGACGGGACTCAGCACAGATACGCAGTATTTT	CASSTGLSTDTQYF	.	TRBV27	TRBJ2-3	.
TGTGCCAGCTCCCTAAGACCGGGGGGCGAGCAGTACTTC	CASSLRPGGEQYF	.	TRBV18	TRBJ2-7	TRBD2
TGCGCCAGCAGTGTGGAAGGGGGCACTGAAGCTTTCTTT	CASSVEGGTEAFF	once	TRBV10-2	TRBJ1-1	.
TGTGCCAGCAGCCTGTCCAGGGTTGCTAACTATGGCTACACCTTC	CASSLSRVANYGYTF	few	TRBV5-5	TRBJ1-2	.
TGCGCCAGCAGCCAAGAAGGGCCTCCGGCGACCGGGGAGCTGTTTTTT	CASSQEGPPATGELFF	few	TRBV4-3	TRBJ2-2	.
TGCAGCGCGACCAGGGGCAACGAGCAGTACTTC	CSATRGNEQYF	few	TRBV29-1	TRBJ2-7	.
TGTGCCAGCAGTTATTCAGGGGACGGCTATGGCTACACCTTC	CASSYSGDGYGYTF	once	TRBV6-5	TRBJ1-2	.
TGCAGCGTCTCAGTCTACGCAACTAATGAAAAACTGTTTTTT	CSVSVYATNEKLFF	.	TRBV29-1	TRBJ1-4	.
TGCGCCAGCAGTGACCCCGGGACAGGATGGACTGAAGCTTTCTTT	CASSDPGTGWTEAFF	.	TRBV10-1	TRBJ1-1	TRBD1